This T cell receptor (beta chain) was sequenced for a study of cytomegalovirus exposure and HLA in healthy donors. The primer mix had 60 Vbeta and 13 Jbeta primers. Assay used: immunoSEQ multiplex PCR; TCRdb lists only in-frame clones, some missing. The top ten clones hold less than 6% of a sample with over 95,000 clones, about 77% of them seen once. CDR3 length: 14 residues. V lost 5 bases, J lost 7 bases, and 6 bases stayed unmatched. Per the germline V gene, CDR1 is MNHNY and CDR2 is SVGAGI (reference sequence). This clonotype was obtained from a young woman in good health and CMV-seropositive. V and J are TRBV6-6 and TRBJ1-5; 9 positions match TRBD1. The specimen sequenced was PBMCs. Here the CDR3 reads CASSDRGDGQPQHF. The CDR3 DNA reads TGTGCCAGCAGTGACAGGGGGGATGGACAGCCCCAGCATTTT.